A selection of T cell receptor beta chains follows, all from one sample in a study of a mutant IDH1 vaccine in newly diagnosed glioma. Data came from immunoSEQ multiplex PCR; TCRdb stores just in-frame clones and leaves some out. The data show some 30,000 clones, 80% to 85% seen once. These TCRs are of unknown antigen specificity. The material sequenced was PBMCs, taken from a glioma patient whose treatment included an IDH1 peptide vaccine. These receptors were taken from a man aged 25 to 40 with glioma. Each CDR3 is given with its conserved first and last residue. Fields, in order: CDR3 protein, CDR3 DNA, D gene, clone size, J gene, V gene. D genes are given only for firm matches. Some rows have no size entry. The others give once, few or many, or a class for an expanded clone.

cdr3_aa: CASEDRGAFLTLHF; cdr3_nt: TGTGCCAGCGAGGACAGGGGAGCATTTTTAACCCTCCACTTT; d_call: TRBD1; clone_size: few; j_call: TRBJ1-6; v_call: TRBV18
cdr3_aa: CASSTQGGPNYGYTF; cdr3_nt: TGTGCCAGCAGCACCCAGGGGGGCCCTAACTATGGCTACACCTTC; d_call: TRBD1; clone_size: .; j_call: TRBJ1-2; v_call: TRBV7-9
cdr3_aa: CASTTLRDFRSGANVLTF; cdr3_nt: TGTGCCAGCACCACTCTCCGGGACTTTCGTTCTGGGGCCAACGTCCTGACTTTC; d_call: .; clone_size: .; j_call: TRBJ2-6; v_call: TRBV5-8
cdr3_aa: CASSGLAETGELFF; cdr3_nt: TGTGCCAGCAGCGGACTAGCGGAAACCGGGGAGCTGTTTTTT; d_call: TRBD2; clone_size: once; j_call: TRBJ2-2; v_call: TRBV27
cdr3_aa: CASSRLGGQETQYF; cdr3_nt: TGTGCCAGCAGTAGGCTCGGGGGCCAAGAGACCCAGTACTTC; d_call: .; clone_size: once; j_call: TRBJ2-5; v_call: TRBV7-2
cdr3_aa: CASSLGLDDSNQPQHF; cdr3_nt: TGTGCCAGCAGCTTGGGGTTGGACGATAGCAATCAGCCCCAGCATTTT; d_call: .; clone_size: few; j_call: TRBJ1-5; v_call: TRBV7-7
cdr3_aa: CASSVVTGNEQFF; cdr3_nt: TGTGCCAGCAGCGTAGTGACGGGAAATGAGCAGTTCTTC; d_call: .; clone_size: few; j_call: TRBJ2-1; v_call: TRBV9
cdr3_aa: CAWSGQGGLGTDTQYF; cdr3_nt: TGTGCCTGGAGTGGGCAGGGGGGCTTAGGCACAGATACGCAGTATTTT; d_call: .; clone_size: .; j_call: TRBJ2-3; v_call: TRBV30
cdr3_aa: CASSPDQGEKLFF; cdr3_nt: TGTGCCAGCTCACCAGATCAGGGTGAAAAACTGTTTTTT; d_call: .; clone_size: .; j_call: TRBJ1-4; v_call: TRBV18
cdr3_aa: CASSTPRESKAFF; cdr3_nt: TGTGCCAGCAGTACACCCCGGGAAAGCAAAGCTTTCTTT; d_call: .; clone_size: .; j_call: TRBJ1-1; v_call: TRBV28
cdr3_aa: CASSPQYQGDSGYTF; cdr3_nt: TGTGCCAGCTCACCACAATATCAAGGGGATTCTGGCTACACCTTC; d_call: .; clone_size: .; j_call: TRBJ1-2; v_call: TRBV18
cdr3_aa: CASSPRTSDYEQYF; cdr3_nt: TGTGCCAGTTCCCCTAGGACTAGCGACTACGAGCAGTACTTC; d_call: TRBD2; clone_size: .; j_call: TRBJ2-7; v_call: TRBV19
cdr3_aa: CASSRYSYEQYF; cdr3_nt: TGTGCCAGCAGCCGGTACTCCTACGAGCAGTACTTC; d_call: .; clone_size: .; j_call: TRBJ2-7; v_call: TRBV7-8
cdr3_aa: CASSPTYQSGELFF; cdr3_nt: TGTGCCAGCTCACCGACCTACCAATCCGGGGAGCTGTTTTTT; d_call: .; clone_size: .; j_call: TRBJ2-2; v_call: TRBV18
cdr3_aa: CASSPAPLAFGEQYF; cdr3_nt: TGTGCCAGCAGCCCTGCGCCATTGGCGTTCGGCGAGCAGTACTTC; d_call: .; clone_size: .; j_call: TRBJ2-7; v_call: TRBV11-2
cdr3_aa: CASSLQGAPGQPQHF; cdr3_nt: TGCGCCAGCAGTTTACAGGGGGCACCCGGGCAGCCCCAGCATTTT; d_call: TRBD1; clone_size: .; j_call: TRBJ1-5; v_call: TRBV4-1
cdr3_aa: CASSLDTNYEQYF; cdr3_nt: TGTGCCAGCAGCTTAGATACAAACTACGAGCAGTACTTC; d_call: .; clone_size: .; j_call: TRBJ2-7; v_call: TRBV7-9
cdr3_aa: CASSLGGVNTEAFF; cdr3_nt: TGTGCCAGCAGTTTAGGAGGGGTTAACACTGAAGCTTTCTTT; d_call: .; clone_size: .; j_call: TRBJ1-1; v_call: TRBV27
cdr3_aa: CASSSSGRADTGELFF; cdr3_nt: TGTGCCAGCAGCTCCAGCGGGAGGGCCGACACCGGGGAGCTGTTTTTT; d_call: TRBD2; clone_size: once; j_call: TRBJ2-2; v_call: TRBV7-2
cdr3_aa: CASSLGRYPPDEQYF; cdr3_nt: TGTGCCAGCAGCTTAGGTCGCTACCCTCCTGACGAGCAGTACTTC; d_call: .; clone_size: .; j_call: TRBJ2-7; v_call: TRBV7-9
cdr3_aa: CAIRDKAYEQYF; cdr3_nt: TGTGCCATCAGGGACAAGGCCTACGAGCAGTACTTC; d_call: .; clone_size: .; j_call: TRBJ2-7; v_call: TRBV10-3
cdr3_aa: CASSTSLRPQHF; cdr3_nt: TGTGCCAGCAGCACTTCTCTTCGACCCCAGCATTTT; d_call: .; clone_size: .; j_call: TRBJ1-5; v_call: TRBV28
cdr3_aa: CASSRLLGTNEKLFF; cdr3_nt: TGCGCCAGCAGCCGACTGCTCGGGACTAATGAAAAACTGTTTTTT; d_call: .; clone_size: .; j_call: TRBJ1-4; v_call: TRBV4-3
cdr3_aa: CASSIPRGDESYEQYF; cdr3_nt: TGTGCCAGTAGTATACCCCGGGGAGACGAATCCTACGAGCAGTACTTC; d_call: .; clone_size: .; j_call: TRBJ2-7; v_call: TRBV19
cdr3_aa: CASRLGATQYF; cdr3_nt: TGTGCCAGCCGCCTGGGAGCGACCCAGTACTTC; d_call: .; clone_size: once; j_call: TRBJ2-5; v_call: TRBV27
cdr3_aa: CASSGGITGGRVGNQPQHF; cdr3_nt: TGTGCCAGCAGTGGGGGGATTACAGGGGGCCGGGTGGGCAATCAGCCCCAGCATTTT; d_call: TRBD1; clone_size: .; j_call: TRBJ1-5; v_call: TRBV6-1
cdr3_aa: CASSPDPGGKLFF; cdr3_nt: TGTGCCAGCAGCCCGGACCCGGGGGGAAAACTGTTTTTT; d_call: .; clone_size: .; j_call: TRBJ1-4; v_call: TRBV7-9
cdr3_aa: CASSLDGTGVYEQYF; cdr3_nt: TGCGCCAGCAGCTTGGATGGGACAGGGGTCTACGAGCAGTACTTC; d_call: TRBD1; clone_size: .; j_call: TRBJ2-7; v_call: TRBV5-1
cdr3_aa: CASSHLSTSASTDTQYF; cdr3_nt: TGTGCCAGCAGCCACCTCTCGACTAGCGCAAGCACAGATACGCAGTATTTT; d_call: TRBD2; clone_size: .; j_call: TRBJ2-3; v_call: TRBV14
cdr3_aa: CASSARVFEANEKLFF; cdr3_nt: TGTGCCAGCTCAGCTCGGGTATTCGAGGCTAATGAAAAACTGTTTTTT; d_call: .; clone_size: .; j_call: TRBJ1-4; v_call: TRBV18
cdr3_aa: CASSQARAGGHYEQYF; cdr3_nt: TGTGCCAGCAGCCAAGCTAGAGCGGGAGGTCACTACGAGCAGTACTTC; d_call: TRBD2; clone_size: .; j_call: TRBJ2-7; v_call: TRBV14
cdr3_aa: CASSFEAPAIEQYF; cdr3_nt: TGTGCCAGCAGTTTTGAGGCCCCAGCCATCGAGCAGTACTTC; d_call: .; clone_size: .; j_call: TRBJ2-7; v_call: TRBV28
cdr3_aa: CASSQDRDSSTNEKLFF; cdr3_nt: TGCGCCAGCAGCCAAGATAGGGACAGCTCAACTAATGAAAAACTGTTTTTT; d_call: TRBD1; clone_size: .; j_call: TRBJ1-4; v_call: TRBV4-1
cdr3_aa: CAWSPGNIQYF; cdr3_nt: TGTGCCTGGAGCCCGGGGAACATTCAGTACTTC; d_call: .; clone_size: .; j_call: TRBJ2-4; v_call: TRBV30